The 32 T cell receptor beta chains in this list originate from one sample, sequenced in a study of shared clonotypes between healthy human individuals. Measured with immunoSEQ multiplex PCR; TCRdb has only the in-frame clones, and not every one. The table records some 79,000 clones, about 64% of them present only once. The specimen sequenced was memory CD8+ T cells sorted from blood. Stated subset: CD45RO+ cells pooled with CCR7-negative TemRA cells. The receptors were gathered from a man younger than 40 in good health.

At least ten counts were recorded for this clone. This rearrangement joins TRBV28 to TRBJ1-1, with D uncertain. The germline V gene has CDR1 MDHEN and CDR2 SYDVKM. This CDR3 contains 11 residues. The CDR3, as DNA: TGTGCTGCAGGCAGAAACACTGAAGCTTTCTTT. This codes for CAAGRNTEAFF.

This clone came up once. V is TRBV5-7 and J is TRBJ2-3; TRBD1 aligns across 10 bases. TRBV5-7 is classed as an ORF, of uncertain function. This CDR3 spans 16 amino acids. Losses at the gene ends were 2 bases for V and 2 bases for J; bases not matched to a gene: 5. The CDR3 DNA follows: TGTGCCAGCAGCTTCGGACAGGGGGTAGACACAGATACGCAGTATTTT. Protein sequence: CASSFGQGVDTDTQYF.

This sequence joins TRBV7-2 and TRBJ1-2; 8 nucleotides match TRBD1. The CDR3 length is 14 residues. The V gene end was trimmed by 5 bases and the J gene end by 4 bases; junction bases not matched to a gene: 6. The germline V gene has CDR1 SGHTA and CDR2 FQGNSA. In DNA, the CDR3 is TGTGCCAGCAGCCCGGCAGGGGGCGGCTATGGCTACACCTTC. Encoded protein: CASSPAGGGYGYTF.

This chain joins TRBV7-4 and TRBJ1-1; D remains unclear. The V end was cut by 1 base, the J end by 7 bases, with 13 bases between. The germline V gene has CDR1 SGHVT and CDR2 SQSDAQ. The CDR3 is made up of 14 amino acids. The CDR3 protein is CASSLDWNRGEAFF. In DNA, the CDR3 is TGTGCCAGCAGCTTAGATTGGAACCGGGGTGAAGCTTTCTTT.

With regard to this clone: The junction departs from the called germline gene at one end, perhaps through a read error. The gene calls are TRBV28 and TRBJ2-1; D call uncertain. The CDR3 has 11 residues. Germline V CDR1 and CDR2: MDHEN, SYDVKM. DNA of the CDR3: TGTGCCAGCAGCCGGAACAACGAGCAGTTCTTC. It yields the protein CASSRNNEQFF.

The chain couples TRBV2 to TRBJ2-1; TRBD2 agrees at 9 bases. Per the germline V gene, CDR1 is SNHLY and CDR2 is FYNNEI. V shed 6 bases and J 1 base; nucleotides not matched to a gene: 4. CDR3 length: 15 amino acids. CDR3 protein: CASSRSGGSYNEQFF. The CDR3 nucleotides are TGTGCCAGCAGCCGGAGCGGGGGGTCCTACAATGAGCAGTTCTTC. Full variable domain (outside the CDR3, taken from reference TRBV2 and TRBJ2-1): EPEVTQTPSHQVTQMGQEVILRCVPISNHLYFYWYRQILGQKVEFLVSFYNNEISEKSEIFDDQFSVERPDGSNFTLKIRSTKLEDSAMYFCASSRSGGSYNEQFFGPGTRLTVL.

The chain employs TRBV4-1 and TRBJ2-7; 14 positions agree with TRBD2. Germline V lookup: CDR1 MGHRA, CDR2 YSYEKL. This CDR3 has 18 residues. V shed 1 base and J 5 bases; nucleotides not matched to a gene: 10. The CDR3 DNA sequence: TGCGCCAGCAGCCAAGTCGCGACTAGCGGGAGGGAGGCCCACGAGCAGTACTTC. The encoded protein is CASSQVATSGREAHEQYF.

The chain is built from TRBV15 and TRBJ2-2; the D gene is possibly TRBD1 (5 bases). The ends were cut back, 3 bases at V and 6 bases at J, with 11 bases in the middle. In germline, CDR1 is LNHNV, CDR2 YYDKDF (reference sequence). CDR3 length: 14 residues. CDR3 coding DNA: TGTGCCACCAGCAGGGAACAGGACGCCGGGGAGCTGTTTTTT. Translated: CATSREQDAGELFF.

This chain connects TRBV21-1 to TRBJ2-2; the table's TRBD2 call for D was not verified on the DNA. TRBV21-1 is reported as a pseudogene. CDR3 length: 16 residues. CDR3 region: CASSADHGGITGELFF. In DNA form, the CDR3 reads TGTGCCAGCAGCGCGGACCATGGGGGGATCACCGGGGAGCTGTTTTTT.

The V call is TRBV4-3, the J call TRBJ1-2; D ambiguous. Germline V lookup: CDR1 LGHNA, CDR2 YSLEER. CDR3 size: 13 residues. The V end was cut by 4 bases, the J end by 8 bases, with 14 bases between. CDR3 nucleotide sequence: TGCGCCAGCAGCCCCCGACTTAGGATCGGCTACACCTTC. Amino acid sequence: CASSPRLRIGYTF.

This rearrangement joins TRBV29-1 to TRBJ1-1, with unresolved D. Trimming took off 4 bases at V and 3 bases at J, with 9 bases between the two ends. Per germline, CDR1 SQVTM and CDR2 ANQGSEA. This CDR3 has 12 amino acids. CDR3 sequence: CSVVNRDTEAFF. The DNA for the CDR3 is TGCAGCGTTGTGAACAGAGACACTGAAGCTTTCTTT.

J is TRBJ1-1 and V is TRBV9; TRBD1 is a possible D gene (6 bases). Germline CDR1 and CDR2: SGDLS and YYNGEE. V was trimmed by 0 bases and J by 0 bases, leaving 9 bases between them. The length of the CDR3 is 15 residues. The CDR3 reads CASSVGGLMNTEAFF. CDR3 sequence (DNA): TGTGCCAGCAGCGTAGGGGGGCTTATGAACACTGAAGCTTTCTTT.

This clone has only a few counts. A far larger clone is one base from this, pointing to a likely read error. The chain's CDR3 is CASSPQRNTEAFF. CDR3 nucleotide sequence: TGCGCCAGCAGCCCCCAACGGAACACTGAAGCTTTCTTT. This chain connects TRBV27 to TRBJ1-1, with unresolved D. This CDR3 spans 13 amino acids. Germline assignment: CDR1 MNHEY and CDR2 SMNVEV (reference sequence).

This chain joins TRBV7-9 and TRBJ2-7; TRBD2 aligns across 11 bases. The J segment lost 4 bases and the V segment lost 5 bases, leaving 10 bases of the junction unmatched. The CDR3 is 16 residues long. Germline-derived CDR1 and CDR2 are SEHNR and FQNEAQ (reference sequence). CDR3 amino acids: CASSTPGLADRYEQYF. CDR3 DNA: TGTGCCAGCAGCACACCGGGACTAGCGGACCGATACGAGCAGTACTTC.

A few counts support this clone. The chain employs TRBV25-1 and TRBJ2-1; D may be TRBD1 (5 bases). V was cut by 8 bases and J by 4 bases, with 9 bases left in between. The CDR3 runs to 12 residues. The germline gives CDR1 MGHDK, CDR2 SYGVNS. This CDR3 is CASFTGYNEQFF. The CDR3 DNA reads TGTGCCAGCTTTACAGGATACAATGAGCAGTTCTTC.

CDR3 region: CASLSRSPDEQFF. The DNA of the CDR3 is TGTGCCAGCTTATCCCGGAGCCCCGATGAGCAGTTCTTC. The gene calls are TRBV18 and TRBJ2-1; D unresolved. The CDR3 has 13 residues. V lost 7 bases, J lost 8 bases, and 15 bases lay in between. CDR1 is KGHSH, CDR2 LQKENI, per germline.

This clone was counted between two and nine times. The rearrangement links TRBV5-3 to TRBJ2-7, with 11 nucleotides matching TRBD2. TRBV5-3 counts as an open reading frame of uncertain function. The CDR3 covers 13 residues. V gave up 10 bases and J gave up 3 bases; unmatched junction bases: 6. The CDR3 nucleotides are TGTGCCGGTAAAGGACTAGCGGGCTACGAGCAGTACTTC. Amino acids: CAGKGLAGYEQYF.

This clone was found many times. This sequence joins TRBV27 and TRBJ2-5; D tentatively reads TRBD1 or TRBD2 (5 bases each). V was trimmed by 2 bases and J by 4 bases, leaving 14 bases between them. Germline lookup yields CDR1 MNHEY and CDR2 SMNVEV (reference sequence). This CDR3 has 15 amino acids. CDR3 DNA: TGTGCCAGCAGTTTAATTTTTGGGGCGGGAGAGACCCAGTACTTC. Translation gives CASSLIFGAGETQYF.

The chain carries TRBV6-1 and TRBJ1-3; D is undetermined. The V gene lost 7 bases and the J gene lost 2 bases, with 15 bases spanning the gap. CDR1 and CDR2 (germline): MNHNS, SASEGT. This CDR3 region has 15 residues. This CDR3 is CASIRSWGTGNTIYF. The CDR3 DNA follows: TGTGCCAGCATCCGAAGTTGGGGAACTGGAAACACCATATATTTT.

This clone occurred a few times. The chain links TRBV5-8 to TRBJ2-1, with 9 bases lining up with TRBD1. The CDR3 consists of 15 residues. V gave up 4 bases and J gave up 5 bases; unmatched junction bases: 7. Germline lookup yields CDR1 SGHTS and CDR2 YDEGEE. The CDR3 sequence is CASSGRDRANNEQFF. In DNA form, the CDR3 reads TGTGCCAGCAGCGGCCGGGACAGGGCCAACAATGAGCAGTTCTTC.

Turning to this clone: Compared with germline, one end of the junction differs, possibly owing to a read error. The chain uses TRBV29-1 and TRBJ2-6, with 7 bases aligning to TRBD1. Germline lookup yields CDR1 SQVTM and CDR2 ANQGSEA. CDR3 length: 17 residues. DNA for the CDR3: TGCAGCGTACCACTTCGGGACAGTATCTCTGAGGCCAACGTCCTGACTTTC. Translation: CSVPLRDSISEANVLTF. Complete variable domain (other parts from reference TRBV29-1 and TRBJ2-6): SAVISQKPSRDICQRGTSLTIQCQVDSQVTMMFWYRQQPGQSLTLIATANQGSEATYESGFVIDKFPISRPNLTFSTLTVSNMSPEDSSIYLCSVPLRDSISEANVLTFGAGSRLTVL.

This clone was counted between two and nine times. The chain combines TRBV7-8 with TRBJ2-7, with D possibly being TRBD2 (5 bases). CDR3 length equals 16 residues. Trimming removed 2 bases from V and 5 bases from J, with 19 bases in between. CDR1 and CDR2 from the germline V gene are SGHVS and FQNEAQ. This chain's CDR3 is CASSLPSGSSYHEQYF. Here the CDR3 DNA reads TGTGCCAGCAGCTTACCAAGCGGATCAAGCTACCACGAGCAGTACTTC.

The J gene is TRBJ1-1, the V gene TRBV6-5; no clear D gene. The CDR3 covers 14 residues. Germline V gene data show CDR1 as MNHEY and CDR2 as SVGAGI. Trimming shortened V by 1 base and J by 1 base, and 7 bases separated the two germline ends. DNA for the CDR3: TGTGCCAGCAGTTACTTTACACAGAACACTGAAGCTTTCTTT. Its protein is CASSYFTQNTEAFF.

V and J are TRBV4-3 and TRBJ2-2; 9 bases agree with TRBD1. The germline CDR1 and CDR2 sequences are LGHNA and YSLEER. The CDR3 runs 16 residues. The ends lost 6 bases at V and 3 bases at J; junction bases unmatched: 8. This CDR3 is CASSPRWDRDTGELFF. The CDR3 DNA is TGCGCCAGCAGTCCAAGATGGGACAGGGACACCGGGGAGCTGTTTTTT.

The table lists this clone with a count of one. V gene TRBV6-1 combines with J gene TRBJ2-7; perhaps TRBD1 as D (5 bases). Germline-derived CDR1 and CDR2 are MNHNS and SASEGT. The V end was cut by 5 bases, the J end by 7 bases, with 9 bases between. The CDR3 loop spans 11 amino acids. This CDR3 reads CASSFGAEQYF. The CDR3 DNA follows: TGTGCCAGCAGTTTTGGGGCAGAGCAGTACTTC.

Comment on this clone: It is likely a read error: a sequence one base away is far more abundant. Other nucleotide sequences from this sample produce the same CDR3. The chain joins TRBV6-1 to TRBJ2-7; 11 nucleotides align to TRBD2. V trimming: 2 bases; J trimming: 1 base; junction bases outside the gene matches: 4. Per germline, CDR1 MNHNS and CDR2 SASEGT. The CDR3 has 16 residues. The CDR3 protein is CASSETGTSGSYEQYF. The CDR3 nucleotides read TGTGCCAGCAGTGAAACCGGGACTAGCGGTTCCTACGAGCAGTACTTC.

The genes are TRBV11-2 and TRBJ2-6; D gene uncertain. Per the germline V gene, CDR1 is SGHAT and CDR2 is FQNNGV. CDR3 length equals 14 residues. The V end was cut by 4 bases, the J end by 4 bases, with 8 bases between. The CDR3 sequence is CASSSGRGANVLTF. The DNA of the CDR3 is TGTGCCAGCAGCTCGGGCAGGGGGGCCAACGTCCTGACTTTC.

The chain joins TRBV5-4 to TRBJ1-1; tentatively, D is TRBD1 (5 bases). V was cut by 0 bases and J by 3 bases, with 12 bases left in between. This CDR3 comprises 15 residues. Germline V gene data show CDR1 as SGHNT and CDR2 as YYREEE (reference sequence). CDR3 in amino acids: CASSLVARVDTEAFF. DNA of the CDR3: TGTGCCAGCAGCTTGGTCGCCAGGGTAGACACTGAAGCTTTCTTT.

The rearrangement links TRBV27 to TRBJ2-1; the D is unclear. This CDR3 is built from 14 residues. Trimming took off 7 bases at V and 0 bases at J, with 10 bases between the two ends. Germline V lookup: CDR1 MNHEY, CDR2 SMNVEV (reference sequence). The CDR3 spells CASIGDRSYNEQFF. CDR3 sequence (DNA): TGTGCCAGCATTGGGGATCGCTCCTACAATGAGCAGTTCTTC.

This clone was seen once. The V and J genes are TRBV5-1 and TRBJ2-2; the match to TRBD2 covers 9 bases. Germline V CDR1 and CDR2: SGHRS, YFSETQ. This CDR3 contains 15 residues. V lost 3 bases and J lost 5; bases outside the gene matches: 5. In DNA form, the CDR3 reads TGCGCCAGCAGCTCCCTAGCGGGACAAACCGGGGAGCTGTTTTTT. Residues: CASSSLAGQTGELFF.

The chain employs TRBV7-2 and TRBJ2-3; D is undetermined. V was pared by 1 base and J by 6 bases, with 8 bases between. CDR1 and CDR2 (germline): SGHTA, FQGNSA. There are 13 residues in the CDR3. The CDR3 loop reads CASSLDLADTQYF. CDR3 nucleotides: TGTGCCAGCAGCTTAGACCTCGCGGATACGCAGTATTTT.

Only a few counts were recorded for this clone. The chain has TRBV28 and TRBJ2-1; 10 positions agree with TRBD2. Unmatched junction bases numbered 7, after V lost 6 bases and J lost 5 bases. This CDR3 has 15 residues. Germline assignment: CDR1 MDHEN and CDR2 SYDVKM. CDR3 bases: TGTGCCAGCAGCCAAGGACTAGCGGACCACAATGAGCAGTTCTTC. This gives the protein CASSQGLADHNEQFF.